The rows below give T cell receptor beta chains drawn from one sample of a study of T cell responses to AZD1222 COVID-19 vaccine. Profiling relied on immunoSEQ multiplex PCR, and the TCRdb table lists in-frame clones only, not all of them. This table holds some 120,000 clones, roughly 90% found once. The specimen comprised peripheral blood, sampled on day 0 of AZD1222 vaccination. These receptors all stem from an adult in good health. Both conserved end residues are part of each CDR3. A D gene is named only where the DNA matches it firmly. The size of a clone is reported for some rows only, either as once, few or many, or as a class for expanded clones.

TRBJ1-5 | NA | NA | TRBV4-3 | TGCGCCAGCAGCCAAGATACCCAAGGGAGCAATCAGCCCCAGCATTTT | CASSQDTQGSNQPQHF
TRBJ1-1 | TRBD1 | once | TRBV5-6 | TGTGCCAGCAGCTTGAGGGGGCGGTACACTGAAGCTTTCTTT | CASSLRGRYTEAFF
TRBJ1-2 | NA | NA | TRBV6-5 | TGTGCCAGCAGGACAAGTGCTGCTAACTATGGCTACACCTTC | CASRTSAANYGYTF
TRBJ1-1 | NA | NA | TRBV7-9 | TGTGCCAGCAGCTTGCCGCTAGGAAGAGGTGAAGCTTTCTTT | CASSLPLGRGEAFF
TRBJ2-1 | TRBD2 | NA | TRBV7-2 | TGTGCCAGCAGCCGGACTAGCGGCTACAATGAGCAGTTCTTC | CASSRTSGYNEQFF
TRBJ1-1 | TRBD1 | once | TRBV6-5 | TGTGCCAGCAGACCCGGACAGGGGAAAACTGAAGCTTTCTTT | CASRPGQGKTEAFF
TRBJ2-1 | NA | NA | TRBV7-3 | TGTGCCAGCAGCTTCGGGGGTTCCTACAATGAGCAGTTCTTC | CASSFGGSYNEQFF
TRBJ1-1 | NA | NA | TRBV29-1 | TGCAGCGTTTCTGGACAGATGAACACTGAAGCTTTCTTT | CSVSGQMNTEAFF
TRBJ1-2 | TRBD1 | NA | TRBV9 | TGTGCCAGCGGGCGGAGGGGTACCGGACAGGGGGCTGGCTACACCTTC | CASGRRGTGQGAGYTF
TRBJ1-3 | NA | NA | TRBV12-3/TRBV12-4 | TGTGCCAGCAGCCCTCTGTACGGAAACACCATATATTTT | CASSPLYGNTIYF
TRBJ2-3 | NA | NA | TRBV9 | TGTGCCAGCAGCGCGGGGACTTTACACACAGATACGCAGTATTTT | CASSAGTLHTDTQYF
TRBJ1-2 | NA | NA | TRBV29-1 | TGCAGCGTAGACAGGTATCGCTATGGCTACACCTTC | CSVDRYRYGYTF
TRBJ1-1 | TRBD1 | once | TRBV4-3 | TGCGCCAGCAGCCAAAAACCAGCAGGGGGGTTTACTGAAGCTTTCTTT | CASSQKPAGGFTEAFF
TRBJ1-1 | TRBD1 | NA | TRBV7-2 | TGTGCCAGCAGCTTTCAGGGGGCTGCTGAAGCTTTCTTT | CASSFQGAAEAFF
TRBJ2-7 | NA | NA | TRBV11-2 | TGTGCCAGCAGCTCCCCCACCCTAGGGGGCTACGAGCAGTACTTC | CASSSPTLGGYEQYF
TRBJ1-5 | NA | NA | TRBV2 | TGTGCCAGCAGTGTCAAGGGAAGACAGCCCCAGCATTTT | CASSVKGRQPQHF
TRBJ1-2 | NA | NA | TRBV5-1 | TGCGCCAGCAGCTCGGGGACGGTTTTGGGCTATGGCTACACCTTC | CASSSGTVLGYGYTF
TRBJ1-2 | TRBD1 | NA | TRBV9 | TGTGCCAGCACCGGCGACAGGGCGGCTGGCTACACCTTC | CASTGDRAAGYTF
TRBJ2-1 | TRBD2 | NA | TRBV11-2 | TGTGCCAGCAGCTTAGCGGGGGGGCGAGAGCAGTTCTTC | CASSLAGGREQFF
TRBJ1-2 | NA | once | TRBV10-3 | TGTGCCATCAGACTCTCTCTAGGGGCGGCGGGCTATGGCTACACCTTC | CAIRLSLGAAGYGYTF
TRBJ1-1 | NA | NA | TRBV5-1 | TGCGCCAGCAGCTTGGGTGGTGGCAGCCTGAACACTGAAGCTTTCTTT | CASSLGGGSLNTEAFF
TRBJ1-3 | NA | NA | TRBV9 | TGTGCCAGCAGCGACCCACAGGGTTCTCGAGTAGACACCATATATTTT | CASSDPQGSRVDTIYF
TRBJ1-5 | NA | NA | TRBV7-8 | TGTGCCAGCTATGGAGCCAGGGGTCACGGAAATCAGCCCCAGCATTTT | CASYGARGHGNQPQHF
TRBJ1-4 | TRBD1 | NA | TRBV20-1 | TGCAGTGCTAGTAAGACAGGGACTAATGAAAAACTGTTTTTT | CSASKTGTNEKLFF
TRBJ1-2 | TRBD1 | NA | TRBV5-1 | TGCGCCAGCAGCTTACCTCCCGGGACAGGGGGCCGAGGCTACACCTTC | CASSLPPGTGGRGYTF
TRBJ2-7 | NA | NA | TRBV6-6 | TGTGCCAGCAGTCGGGACAACTCCTACGAGCAGTACTTC | CASSRDNSYEQYF
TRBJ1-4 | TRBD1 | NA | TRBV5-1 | TGCGCCAGCAGCTTACAGGGGGCAACGGGTGAAAAACTGTTTTTT | CASSLQGATGEKLFF
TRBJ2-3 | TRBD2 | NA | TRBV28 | TGTGCCAGCAGTCTCCGCCGCGGGGGGGCAGGCACAGATACGCAGTATTTT | CASSLRRGGAGTDTQYF
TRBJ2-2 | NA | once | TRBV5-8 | TGTGCCAGCAGCTTGGTGCCAGGGACCAACACCGGGGAGCTGTTTTTT | CASSLVPGTNTGELFF
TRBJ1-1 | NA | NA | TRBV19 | TGTGCCAGTAGTCCTCCCGGTAATTTGGGAGACACTGAAGCTTTCTTT | CASSPPGNLGDTEAFF
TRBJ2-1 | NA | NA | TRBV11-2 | TGTGCCAGCAGCCCGACGTCGGGGGTGGCGTTCTTC | CASSPTSGVAFF
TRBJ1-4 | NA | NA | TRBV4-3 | TGCGCCAGCAGCCAAGACAGCGGACCTAATGAAAAACTGTTTTTT | CASSQDSGPNEKLFF
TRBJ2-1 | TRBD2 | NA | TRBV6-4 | TGTGCCAGCAGTGCCTTCGGTGATCTAGCGGGGGGTCCTGACAATGAGCAGTTCTTC | CASSAFGDLAGGPDNEQFF
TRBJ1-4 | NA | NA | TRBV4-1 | TGCGCCAGCAGCCAATCGAGTAATGAAAAACTGTTTTTT | CASSQSSNEKLFF
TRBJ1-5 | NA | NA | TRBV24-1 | TGTGCCACCAGTGAATCGGGCCCCAATCAGCCCCAGCATTTT | CATSESGPNQPQHF
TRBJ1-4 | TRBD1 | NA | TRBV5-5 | TGTGCCAGCAGCCGTCCGGTGACAGGGGTTGAAAAACTGTTTTTT | CASSRPVTGVEKLFF
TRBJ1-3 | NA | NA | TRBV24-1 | TGTGCCACCAGTGATTCAGGGGCCTCTGGAAACACCATATATTTT | CATSDSGASGNTIYF
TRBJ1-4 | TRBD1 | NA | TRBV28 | TGTGCCAGCAGTCAAGGCGGGACAGGGGGCCGTGAAAAACTGTTTTTT | CASSQGGTGGREKLFF
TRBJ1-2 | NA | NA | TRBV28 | TGTGCCAGCGGGGTGACAGGCTATGGCTACACCTTC | CASGVTGYGYTF
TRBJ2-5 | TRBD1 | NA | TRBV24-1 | TGTGCCACCAGTGACCGGACAGGGGGCAAAGAGACCCAGTACTTC | CATSDRTGGKETQYF
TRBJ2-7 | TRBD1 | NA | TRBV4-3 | TGCGCCAGCAGCCAAGTAGCCAGGGGGCTCAACGAGCAGTACTTC | CASSQVARGLNEQYF
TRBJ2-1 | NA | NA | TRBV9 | TGTGCCAGCAGCGTAGCGGGGTCTGTGCAGTTCTTC | CASSVAGSVQFF
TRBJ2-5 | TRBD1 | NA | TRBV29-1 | TGCAGCGTTGTGGCCTCAGGGGGCGCGGGAGAGACCCAGTACTTC | CSVVASGGAGETQYF
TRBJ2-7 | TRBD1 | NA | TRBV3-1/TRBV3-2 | TGTGCCAGCAGTCGACAGGGGGCGGGCGACGAGCAGTACTTC | CASSRQGAGDEQYF
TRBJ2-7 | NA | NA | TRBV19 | TGTGCCAGTAGTATCTTCCTAGTTGGCGAGCAGTACTTC | CASSIFLVGEQYF
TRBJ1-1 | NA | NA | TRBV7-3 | TGTGCCAGCAGCTTCGACCGGGGTACTGAAGCTTTCTTT | CASSFDRGTEAFF
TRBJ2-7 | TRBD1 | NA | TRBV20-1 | TGCAGTGCGAGTCCGGGACAGGCCTCCTACGAGCAGTACTTC | CSASPGQASYEQYF
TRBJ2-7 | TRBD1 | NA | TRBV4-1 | TGCGCCAGCAGCCAGGGGCAGGGGGCGCAGGCCTACGAGCAGTACTTC | CASSQGQGAQAYEQYF
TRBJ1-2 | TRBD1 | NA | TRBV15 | TGTGCCACCAGCAGAGATGGGGGGACAGGGATCTACACCTTC | CATSRDGGTGIYTF
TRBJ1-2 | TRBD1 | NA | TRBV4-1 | TGCGCCAGCAGCCAAGATTGGTCGGCCGTCAGGGGGCAGGGTGGCTACACCTTC | CASSQDWSAVRGQGGYTF
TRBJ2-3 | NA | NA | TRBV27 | TGTGCCAGCAGTCTCTCGACAGGATTGGCAGATACGCAGTATTTT | CASSLSTGLADTQYF